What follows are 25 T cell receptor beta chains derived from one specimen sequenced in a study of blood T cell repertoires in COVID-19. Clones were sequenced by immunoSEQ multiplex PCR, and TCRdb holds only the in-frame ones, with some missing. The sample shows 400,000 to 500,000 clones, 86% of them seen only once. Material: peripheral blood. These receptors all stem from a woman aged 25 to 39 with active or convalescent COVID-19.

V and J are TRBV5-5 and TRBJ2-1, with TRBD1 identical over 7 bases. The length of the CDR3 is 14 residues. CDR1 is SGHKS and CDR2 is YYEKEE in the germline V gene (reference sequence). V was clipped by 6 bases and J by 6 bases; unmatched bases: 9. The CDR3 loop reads CASTKTGQSNEQFF. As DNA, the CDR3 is TGTGCCAGCACCAAGACAGGGCAGTCCAATGAGCAGTTCTTC.

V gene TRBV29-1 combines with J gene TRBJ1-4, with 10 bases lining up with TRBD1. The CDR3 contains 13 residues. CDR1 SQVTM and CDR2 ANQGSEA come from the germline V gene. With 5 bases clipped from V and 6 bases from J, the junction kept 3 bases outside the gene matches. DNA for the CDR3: TGCAGCGTTCTAGGGACAGGGGATGAAAAACTGTTTTTT. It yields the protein CSVLGTGDEKLFF.

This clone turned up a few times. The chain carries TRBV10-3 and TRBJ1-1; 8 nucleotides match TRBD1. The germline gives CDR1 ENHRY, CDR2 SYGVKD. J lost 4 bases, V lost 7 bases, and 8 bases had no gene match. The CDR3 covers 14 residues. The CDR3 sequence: CAIKGQGGGTEAFF. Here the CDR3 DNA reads TGTGCCATCAAAGGACAGGGCGGCGGCACTGAAGCTTTCTTT.

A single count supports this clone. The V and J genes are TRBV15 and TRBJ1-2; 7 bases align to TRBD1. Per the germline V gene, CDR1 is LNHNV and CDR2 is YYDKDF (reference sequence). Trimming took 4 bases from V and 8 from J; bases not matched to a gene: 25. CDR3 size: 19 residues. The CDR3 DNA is TGTGCCACCAGCAAAACTAAGGGGGCGGGTCCGGACCCTTTGGGCGGCTACACCTTC. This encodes CATSKTKGAGPDPLGGYTF.

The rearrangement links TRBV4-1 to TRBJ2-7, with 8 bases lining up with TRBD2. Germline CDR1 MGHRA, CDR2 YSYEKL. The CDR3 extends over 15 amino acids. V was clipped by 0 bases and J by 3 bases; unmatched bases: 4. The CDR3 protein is CASSQEPSGSYEQYF. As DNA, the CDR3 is TGCGCCAGCAGCCAAGAACCCAGCGGGAGCTACGAGCAGTACTTC.

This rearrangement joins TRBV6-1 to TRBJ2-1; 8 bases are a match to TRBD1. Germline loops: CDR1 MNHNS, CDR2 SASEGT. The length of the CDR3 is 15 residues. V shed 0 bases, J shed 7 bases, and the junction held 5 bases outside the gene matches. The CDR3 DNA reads TGTGCCAGCAGTGAAGCTCAGGGGGCAGGTAATGAGCAGTTCTTC. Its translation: CASSEAQGAGNEQFF.

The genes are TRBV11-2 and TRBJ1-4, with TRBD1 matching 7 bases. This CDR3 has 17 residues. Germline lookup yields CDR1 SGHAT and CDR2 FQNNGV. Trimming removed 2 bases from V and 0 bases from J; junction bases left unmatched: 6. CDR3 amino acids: CASSLFWTGPTNEKLFF. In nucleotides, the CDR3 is TGTGCCAGCAGCTTATTTTGGACAGGCCCAACTAATGAAAAACTGTTTTTT.

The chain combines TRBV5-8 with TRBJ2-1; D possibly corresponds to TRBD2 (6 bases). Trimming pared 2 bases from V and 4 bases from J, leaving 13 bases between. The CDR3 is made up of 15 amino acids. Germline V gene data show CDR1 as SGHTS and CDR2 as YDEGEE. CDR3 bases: TGTGCCAGCAGCTTCGGGACTCTCGCATACAATGAGCAGTTCTTC. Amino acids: CASSFGTLAYNEQFF.

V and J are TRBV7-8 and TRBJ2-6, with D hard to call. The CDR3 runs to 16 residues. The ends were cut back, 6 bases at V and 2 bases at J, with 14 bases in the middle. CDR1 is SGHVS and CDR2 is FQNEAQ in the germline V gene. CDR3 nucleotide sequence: TGTGCCAGCAGACGACCTGGGCCGGCTGGGGCCAACGTCCTGACTTTC. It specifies CASRRPGPAGANVLTF. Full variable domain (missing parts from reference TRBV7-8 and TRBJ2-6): GAGVSQSPRYKVAKRGQDVALRCDPISGHVSLFWYQQALGQGPEFLTYFQNEAQLDKSGLPSDRFFAERPEGSVSTLKIQRTQQEDSAVYLCASRRPGPAGANVLTFGAGSRLTVL.

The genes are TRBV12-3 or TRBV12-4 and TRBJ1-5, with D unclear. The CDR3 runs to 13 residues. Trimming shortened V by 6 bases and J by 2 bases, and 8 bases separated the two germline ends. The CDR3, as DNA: TGTGCCAGCAGACCCCTAGGCAATCAGCCCCAGCATTTT. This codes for CASRPLGNQPQHF.

For the CDR3, the DNA is TGTGCCAGCTCACCACCCGGACTAGCGGGAAATAATGAGCAGTTCTTC. Translated, it gives CASSPPGLAGNNEQFF. The V gene is TRBV18, the J gene TRBJ2-1; 12 nucleotides line up with TRBD2. Trimming cost V 0 bases and J 7 bases; bases outside gene matches: 4. Germline values: CDR1 KGHSH, CDR2 LQKENI. The CDR3 consists of 16 residues.

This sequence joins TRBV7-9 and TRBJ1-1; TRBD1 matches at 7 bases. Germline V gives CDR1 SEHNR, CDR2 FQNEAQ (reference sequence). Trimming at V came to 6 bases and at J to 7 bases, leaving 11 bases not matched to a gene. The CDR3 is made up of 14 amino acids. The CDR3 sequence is CASRYETGVDEAFF. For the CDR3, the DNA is TGTGCCAGCAGGTATGAAACAGGGGTCGATGAAGCTTTCTTT. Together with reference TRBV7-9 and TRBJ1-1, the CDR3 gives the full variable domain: DTGVSQNPRHKITKRGQNVTFRCDPISEHNRLYWYRQTLGQGPEFLTYFQNEAQLEKSRLLSDRFSAERPKGSFSTLEIQRTEQGDSAMYLCASRYETGVDEAFFGQGTRLTVV.

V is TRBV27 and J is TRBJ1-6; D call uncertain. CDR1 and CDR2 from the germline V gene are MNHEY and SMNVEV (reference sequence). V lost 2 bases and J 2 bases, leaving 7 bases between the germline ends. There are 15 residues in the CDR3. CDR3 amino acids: CASSLAFPYNSPLHF. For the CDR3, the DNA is TGTGCCAGCAGTTTAGCGTTCCCCTATAATTCACCCCTCCACTTT.

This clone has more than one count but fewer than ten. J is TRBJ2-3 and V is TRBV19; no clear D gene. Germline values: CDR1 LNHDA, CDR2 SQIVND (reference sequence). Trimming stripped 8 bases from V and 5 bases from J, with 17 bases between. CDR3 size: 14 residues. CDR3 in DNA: TGTGCCAGTCGCGGCCCACATCCCGGAGATACGCAGTATTTT. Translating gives CASRGPHPGDTQYF.

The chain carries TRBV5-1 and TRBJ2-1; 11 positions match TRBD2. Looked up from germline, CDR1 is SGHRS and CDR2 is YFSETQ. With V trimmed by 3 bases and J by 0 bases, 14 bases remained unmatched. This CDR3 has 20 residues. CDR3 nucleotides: TGCGCCAGCAGCTCCGGGGTGGGACTAGCGGCACTAAGCTCCTACAATGAGCAGTTCTTC. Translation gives CASSSGVGLAALSSYNEQFF.

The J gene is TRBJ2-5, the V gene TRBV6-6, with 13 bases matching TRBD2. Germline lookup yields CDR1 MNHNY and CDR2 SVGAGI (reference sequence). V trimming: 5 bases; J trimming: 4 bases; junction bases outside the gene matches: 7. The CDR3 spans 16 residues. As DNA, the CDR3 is TGTGCCAGCAGTACCACTAGCGGGAGGGCCTCAGAGACCCAGTACTTC. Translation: CASSTTSGRASETQYF.

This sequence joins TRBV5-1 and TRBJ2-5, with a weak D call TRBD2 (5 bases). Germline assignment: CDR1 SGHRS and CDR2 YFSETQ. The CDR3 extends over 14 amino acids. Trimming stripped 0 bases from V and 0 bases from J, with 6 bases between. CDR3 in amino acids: CASSLDGDQETQYF. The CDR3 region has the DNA TGCGCCAGCAGCTTGGACGGGGACCAAGAGACCCAGTACTTC.

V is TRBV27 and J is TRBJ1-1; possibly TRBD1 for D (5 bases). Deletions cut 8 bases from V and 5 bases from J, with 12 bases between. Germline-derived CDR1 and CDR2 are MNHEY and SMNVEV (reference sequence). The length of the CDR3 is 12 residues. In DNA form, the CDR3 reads TGTGCCAGCCAAACCGGGGGGACTGAAGCTTTCTTT. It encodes CASQTGGTEAFF.

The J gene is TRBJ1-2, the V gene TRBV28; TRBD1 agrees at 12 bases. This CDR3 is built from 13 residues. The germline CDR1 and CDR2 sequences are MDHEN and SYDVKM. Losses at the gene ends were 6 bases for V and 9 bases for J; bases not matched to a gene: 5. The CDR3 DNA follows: TGTGCCAGCAGCTCGGGACAGGGGGCGAGCTACACCTTC. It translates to CASSSGQGASYTF.

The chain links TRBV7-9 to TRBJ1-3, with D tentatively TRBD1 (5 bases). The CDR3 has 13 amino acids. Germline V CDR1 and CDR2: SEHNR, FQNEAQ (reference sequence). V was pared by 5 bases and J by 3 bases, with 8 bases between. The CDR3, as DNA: TGTGCCAGCAGCCCGACAGTTGGAAACACCATATATTTT. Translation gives CASSPTVGNTIYF.

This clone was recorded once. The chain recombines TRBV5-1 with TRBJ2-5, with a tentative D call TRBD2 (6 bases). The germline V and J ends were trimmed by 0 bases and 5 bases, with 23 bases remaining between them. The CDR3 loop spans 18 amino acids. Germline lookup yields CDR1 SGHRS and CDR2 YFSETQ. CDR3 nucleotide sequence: TGCGCCAGCAGCTTGGATAAAACAGCGGGTGGCGGTGCGGAGACCCAGTACTTC. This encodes CASSLDKTAGGGAETQYF.

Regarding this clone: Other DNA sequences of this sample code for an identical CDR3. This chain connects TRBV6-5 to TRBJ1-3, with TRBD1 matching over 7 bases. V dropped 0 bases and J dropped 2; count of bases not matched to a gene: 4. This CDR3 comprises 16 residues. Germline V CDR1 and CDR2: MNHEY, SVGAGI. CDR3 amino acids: CASSYSNRGTGNTIYF. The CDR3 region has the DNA TGTGCCAGCAGTTACTCGAACAGGGGAACTGGAAACACCATATATTTT.

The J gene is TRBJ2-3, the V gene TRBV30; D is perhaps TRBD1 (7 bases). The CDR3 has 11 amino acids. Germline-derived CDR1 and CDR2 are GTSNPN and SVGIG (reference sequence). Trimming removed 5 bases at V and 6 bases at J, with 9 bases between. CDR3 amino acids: CAWSGGDTQYF. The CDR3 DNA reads TGTGCCTGGTCAGGGGGGGATACGCAGTATTTT.

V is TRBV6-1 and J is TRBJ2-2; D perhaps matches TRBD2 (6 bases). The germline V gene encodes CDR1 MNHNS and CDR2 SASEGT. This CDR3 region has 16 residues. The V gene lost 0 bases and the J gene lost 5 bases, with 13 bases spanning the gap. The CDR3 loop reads CASSEARDSVTGELFF. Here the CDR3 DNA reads TGTGCCAGCAGTGAAGCGCGGGACTCGGTGACCGGGGAGCTGTTTTTT.

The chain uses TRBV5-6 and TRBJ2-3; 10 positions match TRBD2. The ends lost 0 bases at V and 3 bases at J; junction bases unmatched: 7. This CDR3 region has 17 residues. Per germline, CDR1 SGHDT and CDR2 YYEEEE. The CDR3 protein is CASSLALAGVGTDTQYF. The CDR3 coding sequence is TGTGCCAGCAGCTTGGCCCTAGCGGGAGTAGGGACAGATACGCAGTATTTT.